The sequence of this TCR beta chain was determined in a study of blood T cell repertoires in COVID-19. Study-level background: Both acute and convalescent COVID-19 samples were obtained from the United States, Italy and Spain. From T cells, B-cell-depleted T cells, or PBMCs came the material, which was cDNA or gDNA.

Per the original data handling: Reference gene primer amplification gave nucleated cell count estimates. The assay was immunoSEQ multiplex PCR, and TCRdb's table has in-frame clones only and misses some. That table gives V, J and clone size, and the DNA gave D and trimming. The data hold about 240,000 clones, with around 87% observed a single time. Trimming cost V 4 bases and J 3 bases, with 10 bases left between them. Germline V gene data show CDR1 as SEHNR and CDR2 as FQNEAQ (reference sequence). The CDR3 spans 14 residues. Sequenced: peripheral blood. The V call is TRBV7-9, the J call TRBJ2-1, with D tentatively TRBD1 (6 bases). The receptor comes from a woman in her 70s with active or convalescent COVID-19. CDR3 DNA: TGTGCCAGCAGCTCAGGGGTGGGCTACAATGAGCAGTTCTTC. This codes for CASSSGVGYNEQFF.